This TCR beta chain was observed in a study of T cell repertoires in cytomegalovirus infection. Turning to the study itself: It was recently identified HLA-C-restricted and well-studied HLA-B-restricted CMV epitopes that the study used. Carrying CMV and the relevant HLA type showed in public TCR beta signatures. Regarding the study as a whole: Across the ex vivo response, the dominant clonotypes were HLA-C-restricted CMV-specific TCR beta clonotypes.

This clonotype occurred a few times. Its antigen is still unknown. Germline CDR1 reads SNHLY; CDR2 reads FYNNEI. This CDR3 has 15 amino acids. With 3 bases removed from V and 0 bases from J, the gap between germline ends came to 8 bases. In TCRdb, the reads were re-called with MiXCR into one record per CDR3 protein. The table has 650,000 to 850,000 distinct CDR3 sequences, 29% seen once. The sequence derives from a human donor in good health (CMV status not recorded). Some clones in this sample may be carry-over from other donors' samples. J is TRBJ2-2 and V is TRBV2, with a weak D call TRBD1 (5 bases). The starting material was cultured CD8+ T cells from PBMCs, obtained from culture after CMV antigen stimulation. In DNA, the CDR3 is TGTGCCAGCAGTGAGCCAGGGTCGAACACCGGGGAGCTGTTTTTT. This encodes CASSEPGSNTGELFF.